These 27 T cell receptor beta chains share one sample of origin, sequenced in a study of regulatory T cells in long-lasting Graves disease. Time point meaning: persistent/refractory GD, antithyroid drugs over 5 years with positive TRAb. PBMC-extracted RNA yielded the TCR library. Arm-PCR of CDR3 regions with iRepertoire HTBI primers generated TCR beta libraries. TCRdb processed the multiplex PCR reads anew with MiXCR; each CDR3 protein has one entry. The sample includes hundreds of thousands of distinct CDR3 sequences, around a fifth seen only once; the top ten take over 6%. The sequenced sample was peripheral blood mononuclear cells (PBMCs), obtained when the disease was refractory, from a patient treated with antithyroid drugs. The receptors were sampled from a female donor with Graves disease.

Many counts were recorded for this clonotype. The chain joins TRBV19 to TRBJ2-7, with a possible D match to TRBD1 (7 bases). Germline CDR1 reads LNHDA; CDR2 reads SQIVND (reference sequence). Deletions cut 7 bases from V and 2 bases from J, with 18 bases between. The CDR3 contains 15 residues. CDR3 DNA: TGTGCCAGTACCAGGGGGGCAGGCTCAACCTACGAGCAGTACTTC. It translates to CASTRGAGSTYEQYF.

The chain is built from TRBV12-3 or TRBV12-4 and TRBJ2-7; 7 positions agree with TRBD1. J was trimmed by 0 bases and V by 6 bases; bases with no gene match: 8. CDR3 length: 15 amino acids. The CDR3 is CASSTTGDFSYEQYF. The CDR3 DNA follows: TGTGCCAGCAGCACCACAGGGGATTTCTCCTACGAGCAGTACTTC.

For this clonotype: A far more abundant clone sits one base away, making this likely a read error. The CDR3 DNA is TGTGCCGGCAGTTCACCTGGGCGAGAAGAGACCCAGTACTTC. This encodes CAGSSPGREETQYF. This chain links TRBV7-9 with TRBJ2-5; no reliable D call. Per the germline V gene, CDR1 is SEHNR and CDR2 is FQNEAQ (reference sequence). The CDR3 has 14 amino acids. Combining the CDR3 with reference TRBV7-9 and TRBJ2-5 gives the whole variable domain DTGVSQNPRHKITKRGQNVTFRCDPISEHNRLYWYRQTLGQGPEFLTYFQNEAQLEKSRLLSDRFSAERPKGSFSTLEIQRTEQGDSAMYLCAGSSPGREETQYFGPGTRLLVL.

The CDR3 spells CASSQARGGGNTIYF. The CDR3 DNA reads TGTGCCAGCAGCCAAGCCCGAGGGGGAGGAAACACCATATATTTT. The chain has TRBV3-1 and TRBJ1-3; possibly TRBD1 for D (6 bases). The length of the CDR3 is 15 residues. V was trimmed by 1 base and J by 4 bases, leaving 11 bases between them. Germline CDR1 reads LGHDT; CDR2 reads YNNKEL (reference sequence).

The CDR3 is CASRSYREGNTEAFF. CDR3 nucleotide sequence: TGTGCCAGCAGATCTTACAGGGAGGGGAACACTGAAGCTTTCTTT. The chain links TRBV7-9 to TRBJ1-1; possibly TRBD1 for D (6 bases). Per germline, CDR1 SEHNR and CDR2 FQNEAQ (reference sequence). The CDR3 has 15 residues. V was shortened by 6 bases and J by 1 base, with 15 bases between the two germline ends.

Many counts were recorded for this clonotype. The DNA of the CDR3 is TGTGCCAGCAGCGCCCGACAGGTTCTCGAACTTAATGAAAAACTGTTTTTT. Its protein is CASSARQVLELNEKLFF. The chain recombines TRBV7-6 with TRBJ1-4, with D perhaps TRBD1 (6 bases). The CDR3 sequence is 17 residues long. The V and J ends lost 5 bases and 4 bases respectively, with 20 bases between them. Germline-derived CDR1 and CDR2 are SGHVS and FNYEAQ.

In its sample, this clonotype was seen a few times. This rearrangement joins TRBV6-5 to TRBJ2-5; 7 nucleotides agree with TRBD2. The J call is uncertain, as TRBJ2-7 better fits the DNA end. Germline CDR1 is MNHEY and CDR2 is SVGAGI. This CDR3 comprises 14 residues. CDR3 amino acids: CASSSPGLTYEQYF. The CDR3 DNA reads TGTGCCAGCAGTTCCCCGGGACTAACCTACGAGCAGTACTTC.

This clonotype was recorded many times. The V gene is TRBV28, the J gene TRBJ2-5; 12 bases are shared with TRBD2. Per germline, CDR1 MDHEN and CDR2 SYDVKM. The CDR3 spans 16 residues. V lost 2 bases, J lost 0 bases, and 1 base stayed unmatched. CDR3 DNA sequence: TGTGCCAGCAGTTTACTAGCGGGGGGGTACCAAGAGACCCAGTACTTC. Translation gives CASSLLAGGYQETQYF. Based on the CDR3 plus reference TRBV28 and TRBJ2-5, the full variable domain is DVKVTQSSRYLVKRTGEKVFLECVQDMDHENMFWYRQDPGLGLRLIYFSYDVKMKEKGDIPEGYSVSREKKERFSLILESASTNQTSMYLCASSLLAGGYQETQYFGPGTRLLVL.

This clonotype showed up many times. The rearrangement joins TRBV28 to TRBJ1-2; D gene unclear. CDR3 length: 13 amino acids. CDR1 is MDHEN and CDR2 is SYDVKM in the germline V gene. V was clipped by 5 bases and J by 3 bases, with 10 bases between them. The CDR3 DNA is TGTGCCAGCAGTCTAAACGGGCACTATGGCTACACCTTC. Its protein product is CASSLNGHYGYTF.

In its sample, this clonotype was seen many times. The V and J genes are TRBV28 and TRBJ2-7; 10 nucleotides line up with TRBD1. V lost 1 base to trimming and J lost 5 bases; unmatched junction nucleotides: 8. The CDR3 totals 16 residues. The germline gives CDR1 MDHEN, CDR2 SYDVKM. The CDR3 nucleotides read TGTGCCAGCAGTTTATATGGGACAGGGGTTACCGACGAGCAGTACTTC. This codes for CASSLYGTGVTDEQYF. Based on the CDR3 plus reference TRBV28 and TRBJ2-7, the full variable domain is DVKVTQSSRYLVKRTGEKVFLECVQDMDHENMFWYRQDPGLGLRLIYFSYDVKMKEKGDIPEGYSVSREKKERFSLILESASTNQTSMYLCASSLYGTGVTDEQYFGPGTRLTVT.

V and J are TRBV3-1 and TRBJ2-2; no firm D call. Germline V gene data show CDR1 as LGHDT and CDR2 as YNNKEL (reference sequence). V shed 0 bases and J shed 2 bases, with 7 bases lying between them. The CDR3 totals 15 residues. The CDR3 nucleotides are TGTGCCAGCAGCCAAGATGCAGGCAACACCGGGGAGCTGTTTTTT. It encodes CASSQDAGNTGELFF. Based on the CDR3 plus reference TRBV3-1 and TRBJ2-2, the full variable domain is DTAVSQTPKYLVTQMGNDKSIKCEQNLGHDTMYWYKQDSKKFLKIMFSYNNKELIINETVPNRFSPKSPDKAHLNLHINSLELGDSAVYFCASSQDAGNTGELFFGEGSRLTVL.

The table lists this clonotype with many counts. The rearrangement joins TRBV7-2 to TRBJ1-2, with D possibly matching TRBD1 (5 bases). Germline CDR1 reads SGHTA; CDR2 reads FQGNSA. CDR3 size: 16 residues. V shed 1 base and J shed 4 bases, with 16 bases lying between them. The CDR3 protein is CASSLDPANTGYGYTF. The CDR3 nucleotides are TGTGCCAGCAGCTTAGACCCAGCTAACACAGGCTATGGCTACACCTTC.

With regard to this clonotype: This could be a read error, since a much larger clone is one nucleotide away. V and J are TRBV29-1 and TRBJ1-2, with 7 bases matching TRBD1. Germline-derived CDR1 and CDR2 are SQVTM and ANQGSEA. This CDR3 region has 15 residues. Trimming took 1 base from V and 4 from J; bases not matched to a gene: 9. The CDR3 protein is CSVEGHDRESYGYTF. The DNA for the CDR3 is TGCAGCGTTGAAGGGCATGACAGGGAGAGCTATGGCTACACCTTC.

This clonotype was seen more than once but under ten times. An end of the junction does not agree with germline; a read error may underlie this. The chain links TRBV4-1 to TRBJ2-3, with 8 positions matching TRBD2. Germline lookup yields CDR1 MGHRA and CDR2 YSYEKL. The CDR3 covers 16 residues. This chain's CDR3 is CASSQGSSGGTDTQYF. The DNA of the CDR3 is TGCGCCAGCAGTCAAGGGTCCAGCGGGGGAACAGATACGCAGTATTTT.

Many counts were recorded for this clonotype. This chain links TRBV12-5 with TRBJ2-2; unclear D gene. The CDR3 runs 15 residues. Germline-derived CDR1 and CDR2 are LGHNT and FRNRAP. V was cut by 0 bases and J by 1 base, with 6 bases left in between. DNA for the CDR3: TGTGCTAGTGGTTTGGTGAGCTGGAACACCGGGGAGCTGTTTTTT. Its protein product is CASGLVSWNTGELFF.

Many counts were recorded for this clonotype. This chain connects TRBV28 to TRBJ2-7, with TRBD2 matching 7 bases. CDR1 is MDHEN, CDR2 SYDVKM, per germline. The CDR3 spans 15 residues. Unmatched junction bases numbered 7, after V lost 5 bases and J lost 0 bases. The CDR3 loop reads CASSPPGGSSYEQYF. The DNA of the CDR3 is TGTGCCAGCAGTCCGCCCGGCGGGAGCTCCTACGAGCAGTACTTC.

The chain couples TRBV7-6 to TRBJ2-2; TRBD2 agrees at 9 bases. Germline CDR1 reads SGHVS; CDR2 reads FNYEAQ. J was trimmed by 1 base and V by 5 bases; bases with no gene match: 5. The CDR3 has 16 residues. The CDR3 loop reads CASSQSSGENTGELFF. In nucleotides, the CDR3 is TGTGCCAGCAGCCAATCTAGCGGGGAGAACACCGGGGAGCTGTTTTTT.

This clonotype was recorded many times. The chain's CDR3 is CASSYSAGPTYEQYF. DNA for the CDR3: TGTGCCAGCAGTTACTCGGCTGGCCCCACCTACGAGCAGTACTTC. This chain joins TRBV6-5 and TRBJ2-7; D gene unclear. Germline CDR1 MNHEY, CDR2 SVGAGI. V lost 0 bases and J 2 bases, leaving 11 bases between the germline ends. The length of the CDR3 is 15 residues.

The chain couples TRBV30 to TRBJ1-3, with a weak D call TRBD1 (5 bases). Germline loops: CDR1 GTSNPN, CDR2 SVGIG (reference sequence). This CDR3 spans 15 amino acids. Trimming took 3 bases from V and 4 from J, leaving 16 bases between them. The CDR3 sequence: CAWSARGLIGNTIYF. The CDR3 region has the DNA TGTGCCTGGAGCGCTCGGGGGTTAATCGGAAACACCATATATTTT.

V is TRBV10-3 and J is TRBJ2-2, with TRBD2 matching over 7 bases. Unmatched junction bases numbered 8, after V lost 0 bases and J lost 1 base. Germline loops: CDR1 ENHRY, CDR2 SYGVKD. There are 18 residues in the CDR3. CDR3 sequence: CAISESFEAGMNTGELFF. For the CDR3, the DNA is TGTGCCATCAGTGAGTCATTTGAAGCGGGGATGAACACCGGGGAGCTGTTTTTT.

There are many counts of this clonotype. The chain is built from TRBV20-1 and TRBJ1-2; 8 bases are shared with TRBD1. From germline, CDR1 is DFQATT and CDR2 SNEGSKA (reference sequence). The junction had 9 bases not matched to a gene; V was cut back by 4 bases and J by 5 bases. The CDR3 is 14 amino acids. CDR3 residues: CSATRDRLGYGYTF. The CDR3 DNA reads TGCAGTGCTACCCGGGACAGGCTAGGGTATGGCTACACCTTC.

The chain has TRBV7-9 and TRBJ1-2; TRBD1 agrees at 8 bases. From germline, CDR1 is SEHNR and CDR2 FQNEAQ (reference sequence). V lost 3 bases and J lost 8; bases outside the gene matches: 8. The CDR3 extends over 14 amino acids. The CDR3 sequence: CASSLESQGGGYTF. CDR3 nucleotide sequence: TGTGCCAGCAGCTTGGAGTCACAGGGGGGCGGCTACACCTTC. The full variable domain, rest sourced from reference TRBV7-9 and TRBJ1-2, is DTGVSQNPRHKITKRGQNVTFRCDPISEHNRLYWYRQTLGQGPEFLTYFQNEAQLEKSRLLSDRFSAERPKGSFSTLEIQRTEQGDSAMYLCASSLESQGGGYTFGSGTRLTVV.

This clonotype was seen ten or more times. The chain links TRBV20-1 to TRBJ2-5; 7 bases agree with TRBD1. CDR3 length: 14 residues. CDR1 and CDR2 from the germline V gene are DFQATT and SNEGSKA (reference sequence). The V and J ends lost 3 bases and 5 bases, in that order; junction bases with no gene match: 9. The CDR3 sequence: CSASPLGGWETQYF. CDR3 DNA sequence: TGCAGTGCTAGTCCTCTAGGGGGCTGGGAGACCCAGTACTTC.

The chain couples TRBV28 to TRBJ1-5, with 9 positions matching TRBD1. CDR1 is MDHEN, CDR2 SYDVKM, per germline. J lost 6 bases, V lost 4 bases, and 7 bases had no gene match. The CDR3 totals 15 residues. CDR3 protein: CASSYSGQGSQPQHF. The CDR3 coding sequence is TGTGCCAGCAGTTATTCGGGACAGGGAAGTCAGCCCCAGCATTTT. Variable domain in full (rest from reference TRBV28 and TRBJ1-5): DVKVTQSSRYLVKRTGEKVFLECVQDMDHENMFWYRQDPGLGLRLIYFSYDVKMKEKGDIPEGYSVSREKKERFSLILESASTNQTSMYLCASSYSGQGSQPQHFGDGTRLSIL.

CDR3 nucleotides: TGCGCCAGCAGCTTGGCCGTTGGGGCAGGGGGCGGCGATAATGAAAAACTGTTTTTT. It yields the protein CASSLAVGAGGGDNEKLFF. V and J are TRBV5-1 and TRBJ1-4; 8 bases fit TRBD1. CDR1 SGHRS and CDR2 YFSETQ come from the germline V gene. Trimming took 0 bases from V and 4 from J; bases not matched to a gene: 14. The CDR3 loop spans 19 amino acids.

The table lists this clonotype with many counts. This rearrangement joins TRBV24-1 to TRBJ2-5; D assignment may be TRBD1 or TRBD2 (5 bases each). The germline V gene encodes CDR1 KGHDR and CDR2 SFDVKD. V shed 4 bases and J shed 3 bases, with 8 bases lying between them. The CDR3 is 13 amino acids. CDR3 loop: CATSDWGKETQYF. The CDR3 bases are TGTGCCACCAGTGACTGGGGGAAAGAGACCCAGTACTTC.

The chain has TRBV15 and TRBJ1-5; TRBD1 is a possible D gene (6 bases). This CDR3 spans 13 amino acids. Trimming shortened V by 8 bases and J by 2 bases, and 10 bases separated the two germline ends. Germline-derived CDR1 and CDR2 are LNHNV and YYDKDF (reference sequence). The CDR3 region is CATGPGGNQPQHF. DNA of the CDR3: TGTGCCACCGGCCCAGGGGGCAATCAGCCCCAGCATTTT.